A single sample is the source of the 21 T cell receptor beta chains below, sequenced in a study of technical replicates of blood from a handful of donors. TCRdb keeps only in-frame clones here, not all; method: immunoSEQ multiplex PCR. Of roughly 79,000 clones in the sample, 75% to 85% were seen once. Sequencing used PBMCs. The source of these receptors is a human donor in good health. Some clones in this sample may be carry-over from other donors' samples.

The rearrangement joins TRBV7-2 to TRBJ1-3; no reliable D call. V was cut by 5 bases and J by 0 bases, with 11 bases left in between. Germline V lookup: CDR1 SGHTA, CDR2 FQGNSA. The CDR3 is 15 residues long. CDR3 sequence (DNA): TGTGCCAGCAGCCGCGACACCAGCTCTGGAAACACCATATATTTT. Its protein is CASSRDTSSGNTIYF.

This chain links TRBV19 with TRBJ1-2; D remains ambiguous. V shed 8 bases and J shed 4 bases, with 11 bases lying between them. This CDR3 is 12 amino acids long. Per the germline V gene, CDR1 is LNHDA and CDR2 is SQIVND (reference sequence). CDR3: CASAGEIYGYTF. CDR3 nucleotide sequence: TGTGCCAGTGCCGGGGAAATCTATGGCTACACCTTC.

The genes are TRBV7-9 and TRBJ2-5; TRBD2 might be the D (6 bases). V lost 5 bases, J lost 1 base, and 17 bases lay in between. Germline assignment: CDR1 SEHNR and CDR2 FQNEAQ (reference sequence). CDR3 size: 16 residues. The DNA of the CDR3 is TGTGCCAGCAGCCCGCCCATAGCGGAACCCCAAGAGACCCAGTACTTC. Translating gives CASSPPIAEPQETQYF.

This rearrangement joins TRBV6-1 to TRBJ2-2; TRBD2 is a possible D gene (5 bases). V was trimmed by 3 bases and J by 6 bases, leaving 8 bases between them. This CDR3 region has 13 residues. Germline V gene lookup returns CDR1 MNHNS and CDR2 SASEGT. CDR3 protein: CASSDPGAGELFF. The DNA of the CDR3 is TGTGCCAGCAGTGACCCCGGGGCCGGGGAGCTGTTTTTT.

This chain uses TRBV27 with TRBJ1-1; possible D gene TRBD1, 6 bases. There are 15 residues in the CDR3. V was trimmed by 1 base and J by 3 bases, leaving 12 bases between them. Germline V lookup: CDR1 MNHEY, CDR2 SMNVEV (reference sequence). The CDR3 region is CASSLYGQGHTEAFF. Here the CDR3 DNA reads TGTGCCAGCAGTTTATATGGCCAGGGGCACACTGAAGCTTTCTTT.

This clone was counted a single time. The rearrangement links TRBV7-9 to TRBJ1-4, with D possibly being TRBD1 (5 bases). Germline-derived CDR1 and CDR2 are SEHNR and FQNEAQ (reference sequence). There are 13 residues in the CDR3. The V end lost 5 bases, the J end lost 7 bases, and 11 bases lay between the germline ends. The CDR3 DNA sequence: TGTGCCAGCAGCGACAGTGGATCTGAAAAACTGTTTTTT. This codes for CASSDSGSEKLFF.

The V and J genes are TRBV4-3 and TRBJ2-1; 10 positions match TRBD2. In germline, CDR1 is LGHNA, CDR2 YSLEER. Unmatched junction bases numbered 5, after V lost 1 base and J lost 8 bases. The CDR3 is 15 amino acids. DNA for the CDR3: TGCGCCAGCAGCCAAGGTAGCGGGGGGTGGGATGAGCAGTTCTTC. As protein: CASSQGSGGWDEQFF.

V is TRBV18 and J is TRBJ2-7; D perhaps matches TRBD2 (6 bases). Germline CDR1 reads KGHSH; CDR2 reads LQKENI. Between the trimmed V and J ends, which lost 4 bases and 5 bases, there was a span of 9 bases. CDR3 length: 12 residues. The CDR3, as DNA: TGTGCCAGCTCACTGACTAGTGACGAGCAGTACTTC. Its protein is CASSLTSDEQYF.

This rearrangement joins TRBV6-1 to TRBJ1-5; the D gene is possibly TRBD1 (5 bases). This CDR3 has 15 amino acids. The germline CDR1 and CDR2 sequences are MNHNS and SASEGT. The germline V and J ends were trimmed by 2 bases and 0 bases, with 8 bases remaining between them. The DNA of the CDR3 is TGTGCCAGCAGTGAAAGCAGGGTTAGCAATCAGCCCCAGCATTTT. This encodes CASSESRVSNQPQHF.

This sequence joins TRBV29-1 and TRBJ2-7, with D perhaps TRBD1 (5 bases). V lost 6 bases and J 4 bases, leaving 16 bases between the germline ends. The CDR3 is 13 residues long. The germline V gene encodes CDR1 SQVTM and CDR2 ANQGSEA. CDR3 sequence reads: CSVTTAALYEQYF. The CDR3 DNA sequence: TGCAGCGTAACGACAGCCGCACTTTACGAGCAGTACTTC.

This chain connects TRBV7-2 to TRBJ1-2, with D possibly matching TRBD1 (6 bases). Deletions cut 1 base from V and 4 bases from J, with 13 bases between. The V gene's germline CDR1 is SGHTA and CDR2 FQGNSA. There are 15 residues in the CDR3. CDR3 sequence reads: CASSLGAGAGYGYTF. CDR3 bases: TGTGCCAGCAGCTTAGGGGCAGGGGCGGGCTATGGCTACACCTTC.

The chain has TRBV11-1 and TRBJ1-2; 8 bases line up with TRBD1. J was trimmed by 4 bases and V by 4 bases; bases with no gene match: 2. The germline CDR1 and CDR2 sequences are SGHAT and FQDESV (reference sequence). This CDR3 comprises 13 residues. CDR3 protein: CASSSGQGYGYTF. As DNA, the CDR3 is TGTGCCAGCAGCTCAGGACAGGGCTATGGCTACACCTTC.

The gene calls are TRBV5-4 and TRBJ1-1; D might be TRBD1 (6 bases). V was cut by 4 bases and J by 1 base, with 14 bases left in between. The CDR3 sequence is 15 residues long. Per the germline V gene, CDR1 is SGHNT and CDR2 is YYREEE (reference sequence). CDR3 amino acids: CASSGGGKKNTEAFF. Written as DNA, the CDR3 is TGTGCCAGCAGCGGGGGCGGAAAGAAGAACACTGAAGCTTTCTTT.

The gene calls are TRBV7-9 and TRBJ2-7; tentatively, D is TRBD1 (6 bases). Germline lookup yields CDR1 SEHNR and CDR2 FQNEAQ (reference sequence). The length of the CDR3 is 16 residues. V was pared by 5 bases and J by 2 bases, with 19 bases between. This CDR3 is CASSPPAGDVAYEQYF. The CDR3 region has the DNA TGTGCCAGCAGCCCGCCGGCAGGGGATGTCGCCTACGAGCAGTACTTC.

This chain uses TRBV2 with TRBJ1-2, with D perhaps TRBD1 (6 bases). The length of the CDR3 is 13 residues. Germline values: CDR1 SNHLY, CDR2 FYNNEI. Trimming took 5 bases from V and 4 from J, leaving 11 bases between them. The CDR3 is CASSPTGTYGYTF. CDR3 DNA: TGTGCCAGCAGTCCTACAGGGACCTATGGCTACACCTTC.

The chain employs TRBV29-1 and TRBJ2-7; 8 bases match TRBD1. CDR3 size: 12 residues. Germline CDR1 reads SQVTM; CDR2 reads ANQGSEA. V gave up 7 bases and J gave up 3 bases; unmatched junction bases: 5. The CDR3 spells CSAKTGDYEQYF. The CDR3 bases are TGCAGCGCTAAGACAGGGGACTACGAGCAGTACTTC.

In its sample, this clone was seen a few times. The gene calls are TRBV11-2 and TRBJ1-1; no reliable D call. Trimming stripped 3 bases from V and 1 base from J, with 9 bases between. Germline CDR1 SGHAT, CDR2 FQNNGV. This CDR3 has 14 residues. Here the CDR3 reads CASSFTARNTEAFF. The CDR3 nucleotides read TGTGCCAGCAGCTTCACAGCAAGGAACACTGAAGCTTTCTTT. The full variable domain, completed using reference TRBV11-2 and TRBJ1-1, is EAGVAQSPRYKIIEKRQSVAFWCNPISGHATLYWYQQILGQGPKLLIQFQNNGVVDDSQLPKDRFSAERLKGVDSTLKIQPAKLEDSAVYLCASSFTARNTEAFFGQGTRLTVV.

Note on this clone: Other nucleotide sequences in the sample specify the same CDR3. J is TRBJ2-7 and V is TRBV14; tentative D call: TRBD1 (6 bases). V lost 4 bases and J lost 4, with 11 bases in between. Per the germline V gene, CDR1 is SGHDN and CDR2 is FVKESK. The CDR3 consists of 13 residues. Here the CDR3 reads CASSPLQGYEQYF. CDR3 coding DNA: TGTGCCAGCAGCCCACTACAGGGTTACGAGCAGTACTTC. The variable domain in full, completed from reference TRBV14 and TRBJ2-7, reads EAGVTQFPSHSVIEKGQTVTLRCDPISGHDNLYWYRRVMGKEIKFLLHFVKESKQDESGMPNNRFLAERTGGTYSTLKVQPAELEDSGVYFCASSPLQGYEQYFGPGTRLTVT.

The chain uses TRBV20-1 and TRBJ2-7; D possibly corresponds to TRBD1 (6 bases). Germline lookup yields CDR1 DFQATT and CDR2 SNEGSKA (reference sequence). V shed 4 bases and J shed 6 bases, with 10 bases lying between them. The CDR3 contains 11 residues. For the CDR3, the DNA is TGCAGTGCTACGACGGACAGCGAGCAGTACTTC. Its translation: CSATTDSEQYF.

The genes are TRBV4-2 and TRBJ1-3, with D possibly TRBD1 on 5 matching bases. Per the germline V gene, CDR1 is LGHNA and CDR2 is YNFKEQ. V lost 0 bases, J lost 5 bases, and 14 bases lay in between. The CDR3 totals 16 residues. CDR3 region: CASSQELTESRNTIYF. CDR3 DNA sequence: TGTGCCAGCAGCCAAGAATTGACAGAAAGTCGAAACACCATATATTTT.

V and J are TRBV5-4 and TRBJ1-6; 7 bases are a match to TRBD1. Germline CDR1 SGHNT, CDR2 YYREEE (reference sequence). The CDR3 is 14 amino acids. J lost 8 bases, V lost 2 bases, and 4 bases had no gene match. Written as DNA, the CDR3 is TGTGCCAGCAGCTTTATCCAGGGGGATTCACCCCTCCACTTT. Its protein product is CASSFIQGDSPLHF.